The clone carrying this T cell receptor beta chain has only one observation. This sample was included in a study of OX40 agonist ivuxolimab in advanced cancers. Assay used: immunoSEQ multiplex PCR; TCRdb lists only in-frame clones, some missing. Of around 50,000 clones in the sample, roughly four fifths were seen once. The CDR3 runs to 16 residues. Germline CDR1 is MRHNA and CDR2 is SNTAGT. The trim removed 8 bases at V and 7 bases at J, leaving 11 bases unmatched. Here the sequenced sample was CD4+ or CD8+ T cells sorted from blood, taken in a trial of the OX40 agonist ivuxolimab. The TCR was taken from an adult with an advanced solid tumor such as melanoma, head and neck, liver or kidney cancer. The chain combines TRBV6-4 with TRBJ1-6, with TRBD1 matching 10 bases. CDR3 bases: TGTGCCAGCGAAGGACAGGGGGAAAGTCCAAATTCACCCCTCCACTTT. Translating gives CASEGQGESPNSPLHF.